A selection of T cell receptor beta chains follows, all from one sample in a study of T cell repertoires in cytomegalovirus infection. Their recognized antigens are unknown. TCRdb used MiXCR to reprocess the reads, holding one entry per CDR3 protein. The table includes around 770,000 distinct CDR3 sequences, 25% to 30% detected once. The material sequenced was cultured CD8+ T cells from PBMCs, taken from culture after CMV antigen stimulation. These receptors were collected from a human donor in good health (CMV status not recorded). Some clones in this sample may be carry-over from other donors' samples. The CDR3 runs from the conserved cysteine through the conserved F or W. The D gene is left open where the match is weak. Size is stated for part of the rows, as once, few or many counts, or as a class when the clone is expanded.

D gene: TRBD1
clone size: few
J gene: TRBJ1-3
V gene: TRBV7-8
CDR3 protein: CASRSGQGALNTIYF
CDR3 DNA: TGTGCCAGCAGGAGTGGACAGGGGGCACTGAACACCATATATTTT

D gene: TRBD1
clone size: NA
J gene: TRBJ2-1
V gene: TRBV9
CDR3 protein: CASSATGNYNEQFF
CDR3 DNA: TGTGCCAGCAGCGCGACAGGGAACTACAATGAGCAGTTCTTC

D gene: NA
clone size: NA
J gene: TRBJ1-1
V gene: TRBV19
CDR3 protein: CASSGPGRSDTEAFF
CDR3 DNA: TGTGCCAGTAGTGGCCCCGGTAGATCGGACACTGAAGCTTTCTTT

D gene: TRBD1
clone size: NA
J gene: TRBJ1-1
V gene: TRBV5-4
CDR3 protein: CASSLGDRGVTEAFF
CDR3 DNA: TGTGCCAGCAGCTTGGGGGACAGGGGTGTCACTGAAGCTTTCTTT

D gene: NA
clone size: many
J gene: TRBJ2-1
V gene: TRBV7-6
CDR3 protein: CASSLVADGGPGLGNEQFF
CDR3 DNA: TGTGCCAGCAGCTTAGTAGCCGACGGGGGGCCAGGGCTGGGGAATGAGCAGTTCTTC

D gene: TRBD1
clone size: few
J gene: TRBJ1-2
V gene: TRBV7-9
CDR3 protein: CASSLGTGTGDGYTF
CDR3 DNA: TGTGCCAGCAGCTTAGGTACCGGGACAGGGGATGGCTACACCTTC

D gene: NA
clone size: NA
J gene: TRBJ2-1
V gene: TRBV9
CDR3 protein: CASSVGDTSYNEQFF
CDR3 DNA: TGTGCCAGCAGCGTAGGGGACACCTCCTACAATGAGCAGTTCTTC

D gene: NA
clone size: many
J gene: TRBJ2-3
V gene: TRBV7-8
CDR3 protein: CASSLAHPDTQYF
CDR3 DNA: TGTGCCAGCAGCTTAGCCCATCCAGATACGCAGTATTTT

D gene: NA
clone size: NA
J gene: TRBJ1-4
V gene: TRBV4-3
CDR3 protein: CASSQAPARNEKLFF
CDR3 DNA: TGCGCCAGCAGCCAAGCGCCAGCCCGTAATGAAAAACTGTTTTTT

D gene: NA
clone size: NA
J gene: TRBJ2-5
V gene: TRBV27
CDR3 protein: CASSTNTEYQETQYF
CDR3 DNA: TGTGCCAGCAGTACAAATACAGAATACCAAGAGACCCAGTACTTC

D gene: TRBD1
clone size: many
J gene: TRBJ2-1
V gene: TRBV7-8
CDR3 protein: CASSLGVQGTYNEQFF
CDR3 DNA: TGTGCCAGCAGCTTAGGGGTACAGGGGACCTACAATGAGCAGTTCTTC

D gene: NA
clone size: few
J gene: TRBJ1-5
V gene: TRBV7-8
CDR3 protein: CASSFQEKGYSNQPQHF
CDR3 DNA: TGTGCCAGCAGCTTTCAAGAGAAGGGGTATAGCAATCAGCCCCAGCATTTT

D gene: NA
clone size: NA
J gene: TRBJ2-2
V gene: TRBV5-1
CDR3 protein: CASSFSASSGELFF
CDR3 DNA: TGCGCCAGCAGCTTCTCCGCGTCGTCCGGGGAGCTGTTTTTT

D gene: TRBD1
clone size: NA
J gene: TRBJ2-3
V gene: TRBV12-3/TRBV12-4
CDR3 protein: CASSYGTGKDTQYF
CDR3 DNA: TGTGCCAGCAGTTACGGGACAGGCAAAGATACGCAGTATTTT

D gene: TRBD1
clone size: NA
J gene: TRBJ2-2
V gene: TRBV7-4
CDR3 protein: CASSDPQGYNTGELFF
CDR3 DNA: TGTGCCAGCAGCGACCCACAGGGGTACAACACCGGGGAGCTGTTTTTT

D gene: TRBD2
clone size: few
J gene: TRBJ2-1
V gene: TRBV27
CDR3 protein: CASSTSGAWNEQFF
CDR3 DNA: TGTGCCAGCAGTACTAGCGGGGCATGGAATGAGCAGTTCTTC

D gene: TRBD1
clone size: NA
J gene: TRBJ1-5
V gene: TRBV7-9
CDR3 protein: CASSVDRGPQHF
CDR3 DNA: TGTGCCAGCAGCGTGGACAGGGGGCCCCAGCATTTT

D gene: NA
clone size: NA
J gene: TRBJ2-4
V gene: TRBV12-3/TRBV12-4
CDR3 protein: CASTGRVAKNIQYF
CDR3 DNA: TGTGCCAGCACTGGGCGAGTAGCCAAAAACATTCAGTACTTC

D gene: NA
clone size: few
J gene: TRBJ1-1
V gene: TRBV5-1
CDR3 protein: CASSPTRGQNTEAFF
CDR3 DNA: TGCGCCAGCAGCCCAACGAGAGGACAGAACACTGAAGCTTTCTTT

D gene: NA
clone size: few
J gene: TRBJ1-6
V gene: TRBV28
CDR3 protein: CASRRYGQSPLHF
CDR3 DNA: TGTGCCAGCAGAAGGTACGGCCAGTCACCCCTCCACTTT

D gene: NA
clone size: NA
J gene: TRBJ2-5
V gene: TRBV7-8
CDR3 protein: CASSPADTQETQYF
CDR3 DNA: TGTGCCAGCAGCCCGGCGGACACCCAAGAGACCCAGTACTTC

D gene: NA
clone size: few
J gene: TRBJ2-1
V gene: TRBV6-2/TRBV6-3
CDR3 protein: CASSWESYNEQFF
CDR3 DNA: TGTGCCAGCAGCTGGGAGAGCTACAATGAGCAGTTCTTC

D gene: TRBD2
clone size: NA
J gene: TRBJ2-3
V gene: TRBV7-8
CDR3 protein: CASSQRAGSGDEDTQYF
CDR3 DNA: TGTGCCAGCAGCCAGCGAGCGGGGAGCGGGGATGAGGATACGCAGTATTTT

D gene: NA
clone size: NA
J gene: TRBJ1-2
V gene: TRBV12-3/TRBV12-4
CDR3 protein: CASSLWDNSYGYTF
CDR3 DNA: TGTGCCAGCAGTTTATGGGACAACAGTTATGGCTACACCTTC

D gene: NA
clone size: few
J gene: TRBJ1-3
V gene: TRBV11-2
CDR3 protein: CASSLEQFLNTIYF
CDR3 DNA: TGTGCCAGCAGCTTAGAACAGTTCTTAAACACCATATATTTT

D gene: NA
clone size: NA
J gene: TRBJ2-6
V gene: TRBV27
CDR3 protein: CASSSSGSGANVLTF
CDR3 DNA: TGTGCCAGCAGTTCCAGTGGTTCAGGGGCCAACGTCCTGACTTTC

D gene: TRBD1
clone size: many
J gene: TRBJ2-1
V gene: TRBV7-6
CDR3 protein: CASSLLQGEEGEQFF
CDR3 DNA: TGTGCCAGCAGCTTATTACAGGGGGAAGAGGGTGAGCAGTTCTTC

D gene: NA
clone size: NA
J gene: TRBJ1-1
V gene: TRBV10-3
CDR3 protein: CATREGGVNTEAFF
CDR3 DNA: TGTGCCACCCGGGAGGGCGGGGTGAACACTGAAGCTTTCTTT